This TCR beta chain was captured in a study of T cells in women clearing cervical HPV infection. About the research overall: Only a few women had HLA typing results available.

Clones were sequenced by immunoSEQ multiplex PCR, and TCRdb holds only the in-frame ones, with some missing. This sample's table reports about 23,000 clones. Germline-derived CDR1 and CDR2 are DFQATT and SNEGSKA (reference sequence). This CDR3 contains 13 residues. J gave up 2 bases and V 2 bases, and 2 bases lay outside the gene matches. Study results and caveats: CIN3+ cases had significantly higher TCR richness than controls; evenness did not differ.

Cervical HPV DNA detected by MY09/MY11 PCR, typed by dot-blot. Comment on this clone: Its target is unknown. The read comes to an end 3 residues before the CDR3 does, leaving the germline J gene to fill in the end.

The receptor comes from a woman aged 18 to 75 with a cervical HPV16 infection that either progressed to CIN3+ or cleared (not recorded which). The source material was blood buffy coat. The chain carries TRBV20-1 and TRBJ1-2, with 7 positions matching TRBD1. CDR3 bases read: TGCAGTGCTAGACCGGACAGGAACTATGGC. Its translation: CSARPDRNYG. The whole CDR3 sequence is CSARPDRNYGYTF.